The source of this T cell receptor beta chain is a study of CD8 T cells in ankylosing spondylitis. This clonotype was detected many times. Its cognate antigen is unknown. CDR1 is KGHSH, CDR2 LQKENI, per germline. CDR3 length equals 12 residues. Deletions cut 2 bases from V and 2 bases from J, with 3 bases between. Study-level results: Made up of 7 to 9 highly homologous variants, a TCR beta motif appeared characteristic of ankylosing spondylitis blood. Matched synovial fluid from ankylosing spondylitis patients was reported to be enriched for disease-linked clones.

Making use of molecular barcodes, quantitative 5'-RACE generated TCR beta libraries. TCRdb reprocessed the 5' RACE reads with MiXCR, giving one entry per CDR3 protein. In the table there are 670,000 or so distinct CDR3 sequences, about 20% of which are singletons. Sequenced input: blood, either unsorted or a sorted T cell fraction (not recorded which). The TCR comes from a male donor with ankylosing spondylitis. The rearrangement uses TRBV18 and TRBJ2-5; D is unresolved. This CDR3 is CASSPLQETQYF. The CDR3 bases are TGTGCCAGCTCACCATTACAAGAGACCCAGTACTTC.